The rows below give T cell receptor beta chains drawn from one sample of a study of blood T cell repertoires in COVID-19. Only in-frame clones appear in the TCRdb table, and some are missing; sequencing was by immunoSEQ multiplex PCR. The sample contains 270,000 or so clones, around 89% of which appear only once. The sequenced material came from peripheral blood. The receptors come from a man in his forties with acute or convalescent COVID-19. Both conserved end residues are part of each CDR3. Each record gives: J gene, V gene, D gene, clone size, CDR3 DNA, CDR3 protein. A D gene is named only where the DNA matches it firmly. Some rows have no size entry. The others give once, few or many, or a class for an expanded clone.

j_call: TRBJ1-4; v_call: TRBV5-8; d_call: NA; clone_size: NA; cdr3_nt: TGTGCCAGCAGCTACGACGGGACATTCGCAACTAATGAAAAACTGTTTTTT; cdr3_aa: CASSYDGTFATNEKLFF
j_call: TRBJ1-1; v_call: TRBV27; d_call: TRBD1; clone_size: NA; cdr3_nt: TGTGCCAGCAGTCCTCTGGCGGGGGGGGACAGGGGGCGCGTCACTGAAGCTTTCTTT; cdr3_aa: CASSPLAGGDRGRVTEAFF
j_call: TRBJ2-6; v_call: TRBV5-4; d_call: NA; clone_size: NA; cdr3_nt: TGTGCCATGTCCTCAGGGATGAGAGGGGCCAACGTCCTGACTTTC; cdr3_aa: CAMSSGMRGANVLTF
j_call: TRBJ1-2; v_call: TRBV7-2; d_call: TRBD1; clone_size: NA; cdr3_nt: TGTGCCAGCAGCTTAGTGTCCCGGACAGGGGCCTATGGCTACACCTTC; cdr3_aa: CASSLVSRTGAYGYTF
j_call: TRBJ2-7; v_call: TRBV7-9; d_call: NA; clone_size: NA; cdr3_nt: TGTGCCAGCAGCGTTTACCGGGACAAGTATTTC; cdr3_aa: CASSVYRDKYF
j_call: TRBJ2-1; v_call: TRBV11-2; d_call: TRBD2; clone_size: NA; cdr3_nt: TGTGCCAGCAGCTTACTTCAAGTCGGACTAGGCTCCTACAATGAGCAGTTCTTC; cdr3_aa: CASSLLQVGLGSYNEQFF
j_call: TRBJ1-2; v_call: TRBV18; d_call: NA; clone_size: NA; cdr3_nt: TGTGCCAGCTCACCAGAACAGATTTATGGCTACACCTTC; cdr3_aa: CASSPEQIYGYTF
j_call: TRBJ2-2; v_call: TRBV5-1; d_call: TRBD1; clone_size: NA; cdr3_nt: TGCGCCAGCAGCCCGGGACAGCTGAACACCGGGGAGCTGTTTTTT; cdr3_aa: CASSPGQLNTGELFF
j_call: TRBJ1-2; v_call: TRBV6-5; d_call: NA; clone_size: NA; cdr3_nt: TGTGCCAGCAGGTCGACAGCTGCTAACTATGGCTACACCTTC; cdr3_aa: CASRSTAANYGYTF
j_call: TRBJ2-7; v_call: TRBV6-1; d_call: NA; clone_size: NA; cdr3_nt: TGTGCCAGCAGTGGCTCTGCAAGGACGGGGACCTACGAGCAGTACTTC; cdr3_aa: CASSGSARTGTYEQYF
j_call: TRBJ1-2; v_call: TRBV19; d_call: TRBD1; clone_size: few; cdr3_nt: TGTGCCAGTAGTATTAGAGGACAGGGGGAACATGGCTACACCTTC; cdr3_aa: CASSIRGQGEHGYTF
j_call: TRBJ1-4; v_call: TRBV4-2; d_call: NA; clone_size: NA; cdr3_nt: TGTGCCAGCAGCCACGCAGGGTCCGATAATGAAAAACTGTTTTTT; cdr3_aa: CASSHAGSDNEKLFF
j_call: TRBJ2-7; v_call: TRBV14; d_call: TRBD1; clone_size: NA; cdr3_nt: TGTGCCAGCAGCCAAGGGGGGACAGCTACCTACGAGCAGTACTTC; cdr3_aa: CASSQGGTATYEQYF
j_call: TRBJ1-4; v_call: TRBV11-2; d_call: TRBD1; clone_size: NA; cdr3_nt: TGTGCCAGCAGCCTTTGGACAGGGGAGGGTGAAAAACTGTTTTTT; cdr3_aa: CASSLWTGEGEKLFF
j_call: TRBJ1-4; v_call: TRBV5-1; d_call: TRBD1; clone_size: NA; cdr3_nt: TGCGCCAGCAGCCTGGAGTACAGGGGGCCGTCTAATGAAAAACTGTTTTTT; cdr3_aa: CASSLEYRGPSNEKLFF